This T cell receptor beta chain was profiled in a study of T cell changes during pregnancy in multiple sclerosis. The protocol was immunoSEQ multiplex PCR, while the TCRdb copy is restricted to in-frame clones and leaves out a portion. The sample holds fewer than 90,000 clones, nearly 95% seen once. This CDR3 is 15 amino acids long. V shed 1 base and J 10 bases; nucleotides not matched to a gene: 7. Germline V gives CDR1 LNHDA, CDR2 SQIVND (reference sequence). Source: peripheral blood, taken after pregnancy. The rearrangement uses TRBV19 and TRBJ2-1, with 10 positions matching TRBD1. This sequence was found in a female donor in good health, enrolled as a control in a pregnancy study. CDR3 bases: TGTGCCAGTAGTATAGGGGGGACAGGGGTCAGGGAGCAGTTCTTC. Its translation is CASSIGGTGVREQFF.